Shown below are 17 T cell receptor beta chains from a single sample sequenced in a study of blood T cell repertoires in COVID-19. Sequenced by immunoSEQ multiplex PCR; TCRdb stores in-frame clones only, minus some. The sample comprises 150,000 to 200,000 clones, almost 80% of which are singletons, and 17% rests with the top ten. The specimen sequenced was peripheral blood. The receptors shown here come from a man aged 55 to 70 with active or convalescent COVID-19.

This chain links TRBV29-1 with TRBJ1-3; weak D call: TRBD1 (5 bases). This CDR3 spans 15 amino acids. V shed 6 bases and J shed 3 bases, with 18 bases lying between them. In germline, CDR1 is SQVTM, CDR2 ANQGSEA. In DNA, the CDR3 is TGCAGCGTCGAGCAGGGAGGGATTTTTGGAAACACCATATATTTT. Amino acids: CSVEQGGIFGNTIYF.

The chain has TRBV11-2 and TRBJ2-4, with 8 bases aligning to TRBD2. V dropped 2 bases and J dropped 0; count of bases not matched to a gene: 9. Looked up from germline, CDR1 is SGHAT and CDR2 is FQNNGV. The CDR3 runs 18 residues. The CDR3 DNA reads TGTGCCAGCAGCTTATTGGGGCTAGCGGGTCTAGCCAAAAACATTCAGTACTTC. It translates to CASSLLGLAGLAKNIQYF. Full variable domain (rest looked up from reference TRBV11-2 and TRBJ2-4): EAGVAQSPRYKIIEKRQSVAFWCNPISGHATLYWYQQILGQGPKLLIQFQNNGVVDDSQLPKDRFSAERLKGVDSTLKIQPAKLEDSAVYLCASSLLGLAGLAKNIQYFGAGTRLSVL.

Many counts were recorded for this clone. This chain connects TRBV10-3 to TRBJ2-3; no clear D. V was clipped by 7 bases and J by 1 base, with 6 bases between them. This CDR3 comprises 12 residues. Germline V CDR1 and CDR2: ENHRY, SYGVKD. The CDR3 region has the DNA TGTGCCATCATAACTGGCACAGATACGCAGTATTTT. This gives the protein CAIITGTDTQYF.

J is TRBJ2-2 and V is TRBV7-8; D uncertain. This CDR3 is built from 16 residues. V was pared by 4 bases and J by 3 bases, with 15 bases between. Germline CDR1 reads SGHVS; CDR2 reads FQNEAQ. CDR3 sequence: CASSSPQALHTGELFF. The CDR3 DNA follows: TGTGCCAGCAGCTCCCCTCAGGCACTTCACACCGGGGAGCTGTTTTTT. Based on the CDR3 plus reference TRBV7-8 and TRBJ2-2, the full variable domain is GAGVSQSPRYKVAKRGQDVALRCDPISGHVSLFWYQQALGQGPEFLTYFQNEAQLDKSGLPSDRFFAERPEGSVSTLKIQRTQQEDSAVYLCASSSPQALHTGELFFGEGSRLTVL.

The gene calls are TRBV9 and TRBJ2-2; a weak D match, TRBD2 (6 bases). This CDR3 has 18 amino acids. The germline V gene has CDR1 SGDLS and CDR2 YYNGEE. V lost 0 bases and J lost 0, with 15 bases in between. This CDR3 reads CASSVVREVFANTGELFF. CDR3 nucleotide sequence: TGTGCCAGCAGCGTAGTGAGGGAGGTGTTCGCGAACACCGGGGAGCTGTTTTTT.

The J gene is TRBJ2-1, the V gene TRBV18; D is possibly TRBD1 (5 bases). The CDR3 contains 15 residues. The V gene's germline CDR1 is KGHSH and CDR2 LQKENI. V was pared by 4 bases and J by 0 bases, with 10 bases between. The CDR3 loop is CASSQGSGSYNEQFF. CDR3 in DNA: TGTGCCAGCTCACAGGGGTCGGGCTCCTACAATGAGCAGTTCTTC. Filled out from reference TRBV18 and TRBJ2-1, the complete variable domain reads NAGVMQNPRHLVRRRGQEARLRCSPMKGHSHVYWYRQLPEEGLKFMVYLQKENIIDESGMPKERFSAEFPKEGPSILRIQQVVRGDSAAYFCASSQGSGSYNEQFFGPGTRLTVL.

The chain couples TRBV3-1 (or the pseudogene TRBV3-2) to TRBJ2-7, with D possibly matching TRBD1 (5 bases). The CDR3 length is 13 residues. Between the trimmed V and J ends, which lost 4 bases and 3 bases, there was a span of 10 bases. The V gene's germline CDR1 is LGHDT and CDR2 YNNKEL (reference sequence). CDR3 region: CASSPDTDYEQYF. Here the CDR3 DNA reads TGTGCCAGCAGCCCGGACACTGACTACGAGCAGTACTTC.

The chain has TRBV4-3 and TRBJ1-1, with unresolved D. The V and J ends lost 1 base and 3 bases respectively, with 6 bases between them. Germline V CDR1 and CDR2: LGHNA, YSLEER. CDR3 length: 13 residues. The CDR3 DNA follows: TGCGCCAGCAGCCAAGCCAGGCACACTGAAGCTTTCTTT. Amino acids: CASSQARHTEAFF.

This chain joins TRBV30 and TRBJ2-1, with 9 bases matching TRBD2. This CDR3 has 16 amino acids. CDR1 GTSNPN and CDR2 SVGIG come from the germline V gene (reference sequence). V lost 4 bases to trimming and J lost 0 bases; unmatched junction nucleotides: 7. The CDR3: CAWTSGTALSYNEQFF. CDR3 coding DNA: TGTGCCTGGACTAGCGGGACTGCGCTCTCCTACAATGAGCAGTTCTTC.

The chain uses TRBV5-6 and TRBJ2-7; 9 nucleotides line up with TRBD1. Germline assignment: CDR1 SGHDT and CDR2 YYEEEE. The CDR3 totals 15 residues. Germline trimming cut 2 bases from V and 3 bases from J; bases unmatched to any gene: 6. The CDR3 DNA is TGTGCCAGCAGCTTAACAGGGGGCGCTTACTACGAGCAGTACTTC. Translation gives CASSLTGGAYYEQYF.

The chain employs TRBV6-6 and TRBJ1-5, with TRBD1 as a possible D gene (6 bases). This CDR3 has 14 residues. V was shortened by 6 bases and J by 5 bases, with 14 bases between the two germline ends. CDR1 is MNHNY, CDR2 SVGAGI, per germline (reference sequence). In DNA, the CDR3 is TGTGCCAGCAGCCGGGACACAGACTATCAGCCCCAGCATTTT. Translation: CASSRDTDYQPQHF.

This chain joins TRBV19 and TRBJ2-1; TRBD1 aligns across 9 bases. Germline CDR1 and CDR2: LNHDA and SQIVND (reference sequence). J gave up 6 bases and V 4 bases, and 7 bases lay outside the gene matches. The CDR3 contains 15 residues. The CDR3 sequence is CASSTGQGSANEQFF. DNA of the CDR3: TGTGCCAGTAGTACTGGACAGGGGTCGGCCAATGAGCAGTTCTTC.

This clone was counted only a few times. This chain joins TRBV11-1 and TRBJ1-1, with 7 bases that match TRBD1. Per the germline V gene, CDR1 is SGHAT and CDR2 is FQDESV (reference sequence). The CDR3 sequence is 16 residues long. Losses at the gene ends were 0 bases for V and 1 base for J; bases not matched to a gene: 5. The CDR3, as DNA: TGTGCCAGCAGCTTAGCCCTGGACAGGCGGAACACTGAAGCTTTCTTT. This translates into CASSLALDRRNTEAFF.

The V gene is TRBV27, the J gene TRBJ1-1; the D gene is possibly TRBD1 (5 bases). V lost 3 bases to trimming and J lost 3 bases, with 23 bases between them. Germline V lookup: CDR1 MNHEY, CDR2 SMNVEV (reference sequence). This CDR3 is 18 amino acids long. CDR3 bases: TGTGCCAGCAGTTTCGGGGGACCGTTGGGTCGAACCCACACTGAAGCTTTCTTT. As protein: CASSFGGPLGRTHTEAFF.

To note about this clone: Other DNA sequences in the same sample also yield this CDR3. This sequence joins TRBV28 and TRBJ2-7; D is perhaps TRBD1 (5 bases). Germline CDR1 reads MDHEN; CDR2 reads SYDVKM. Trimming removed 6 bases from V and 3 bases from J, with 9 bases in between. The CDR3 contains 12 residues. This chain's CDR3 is CASSLQGYEQYF. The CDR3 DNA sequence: TGTGCCAGCAGCCTCCAGGGCTACGAGCAGTACTTC.

Here the CDR3 DNA reads TGTGCCAGCAGGGACAGCCAGTATGAAAAACTGTTTTTT. It is translated as CASRDSQYEKLFF. V usage is TRBV6-5 and J usage is TRBJ1-4; D might be TRBD1 (6 bases). The CDR3 runs to 13 residues. V was clipped by 6 bases and J by 6 bases, with 11 bases between them. Germline V gives CDR1 MNHEY, CDR2 SVGAGI.

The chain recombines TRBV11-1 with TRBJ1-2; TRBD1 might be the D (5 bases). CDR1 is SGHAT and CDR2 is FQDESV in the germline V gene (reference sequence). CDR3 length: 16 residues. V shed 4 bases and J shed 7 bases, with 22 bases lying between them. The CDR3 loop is CASSSTQPTLDSGYTF. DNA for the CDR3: TGTGCCAGCAGCTCCACCCAGCCTACCCTTGACAGTGGCTACACCTTC.